The next 8 T cell receptor beta chains were all read from a single sample in a study of T cells in Graves' hyperthyroidism and ophthalmopathy. Researchers took RNA transcripts and amplified the TCR beta CDR3 regions from them. A first-round RT-PCR of the TCR CDR3 used the HTBI primer set. One entry per CDR3 protein results from TCRdb running MiXCR on the multiplex PCR reads. The table lists 300,000 to 350,000 distinct CDR3 sequences, roughly 17% of them singletons. Sequencing was performed on blood. The receptors derive from a man aged 25-45 years with Graves' hyperthyroidism.

This rearrangement joins TRBV29-1 to TRBJ2-1, with 9 positions matching TRBD2. The CDR3 extends over 15 amino acids. Losses at the gene ends were 1 base for V and 3 bases for J; bases not matched to a gene: 4. CDR1 is SQVTM and CDR2 is ANQGSEA in the germline V gene. The CDR3 sequence is CSVEGLAANYNEQFF. CDR3 DNA sequence: TGCAGCGTTGAAGGACTAGCGGCTAACTACAATGAGCAGTTCTTC.

The table lists this clonotype with many counts. The chain joins TRBV20-1 to TRBJ2-1, with TRBD2 matching over 10 bases. J lost 4 bases, V lost 2 bases, and 2 bases had no gene match. The CDR3 runs to 14 residues. CDR1 and CDR2 from the germline V gene are DFQATT and SNEGSKA (reference sequence). The CDR3 is CSARRLAGYNEQFF. The CDR3 DNA sequence: TGCAGTGCTAGACGACTAGCGGGTTACAATGAGCAGTTCTTC.

This clonotype was detected a few times. This chain uses TRBV20-1 with TRBJ1-4; TRBD1 might be the D (5 bases). CDR1 and CDR2 from the germline V gene are DFQATT and SNEGSKA (reference sequence). The length of the CDR3 is 14 residues. The germline V and J ends were trimmed by 6 bases and 0 bases, with 11 bases remaining between them. CDR3 in DNA: TGCAGTGCGGTGGACACTGCAACTAATGAAAAACTGTTTTTT. Its protein is CSAVDTATNEKLFF.

In this sample, this clonotype turned up a few times. J is TRBJ2-1 and V is TRBV13, with TRBD1 matching 8 bases. Looked up from germline, CDR1 is PRHDT and CDR2 is FYEKMQ (reference sequence). Germline trimming cut 5 bases from V and 5 bases from J; bases unmatched to any gene: 8. The CDR3 runs 15 residues. CDR3 sequence reads: CASSRGQVIDNEQFF. In DNA, the CDR3 is TGTGCCAGCAGCCGGGGACAGGTAATAGACAATGAGCAGTTCTTC.

The chain recombines TRBV5-1 with TRBJ2-5; D is unclear. Germline V gene data show CDR1 as SGHRS and CDR2 as YFSETQ. The CDR3 extends over 13 amino acids. Trimming pared 5 bases from V and 0 bases from J, leaving 8 bases between. This CDR3 is CASRQENQETQYF. The CDR3 nucleotides read TGCGCCAGCAGGCAGGAGAACCAAGAGACCCAGTACTTC.

Only a few counts were recorded for this clonotype. The rearrangement uses TRBV9 and TRBJ2-5; D tentatively fits TRBD1 or TRBD2 (5 bases each). Germline CDR1 is SGDLS and CDR2 is YYNGEE. The CDR3 runs to 15 residues. V lost 0 bases and J lost 1, with 10 bases in between. The CDR3 region has the DNA TGTGCCAGCAGCGTAGTGGGGGAACCCCAAGAGACCCAGTACTTC. Residues: CASSVVGEPQETQYF.

The sample holds a few counts of this clonotype. This sequence joins TRBV20-1 and TRBJ1-2; 7 nucleotides line up with TRBD1. Germline V lookup: CDR1 DFQATT, CDR2 SNEGSKA (reference sequence). This CDR3 region has 14 residues. The trim removed 2 bases at V and 0 bases at J, leaving 3 bases unmatched. The CDR3 nucleotides are TGCAGTGCTAGAAGGGACAGCACTAACTATGGCTACACCTTC. Protein sequence: CSARRDSTNYGYTF.

This clonotype was recorded many times. This sequence joins TRBV2 and TRBJ1-6; 8 bases match TRBD1. J gave up 11 bases and V 0 bases, and 6 bases lay outside the gene matches. The CDR3 contains 15 residues. Germline lookup yields CDR1 SNHLY and CDR2 FYNNEI. This CDR3 reads CASSEAGRGRAPLHF. The CDR3 region has the DNA TGTGCCAGCAGTGAAGCGGGCAGGGGGCGGGCACCCCTCCACTTT. Full variable domain (remainder filled in from reference TRBV2 and TRBJ1-6): EPEVTQTPSHQVTQMGQEVILRCVPISNHLYFYWYRQILGQKVEFLVSFYNNEISEKSEIFDDQFSVERPDGSNFTLKIRSTKLEDSAMYFCASSEAGRGRAPLHFGNGTRLTVT.